Detailed here is one T cell receptor (beta chain). The antigen remains undetermined. Every immunoSEQ plate was one replicate of a subset's evenly spread DNA. TCRdb's table, derived via immunoSEQ multiplex PCR, lists solely in-frame clones and lacks some. The repertoire consists of some 2.1 million clones, with 90% to 95% occurring once and the leading ten covering 0.13%. The data derive from a study of shared clonotypes between healthy human individuals. Findings of the study overall: Even with large depth, rarefaction showed that sorted-subset sequencing was incomplete.

Germline CDR1 is SGHTA and CDR2 is FQGNSA. This CDR3 region has 15 residues. V was trimmed by 5 bases and J by 8 bases, leaving 19 bases between them. What was sequenced was naive CD4+ T cells sorted from blood. Subset reported: CD45RA+ positively selected. This clonotype was sampled from a man between 18 and 29 years old in good health. The V gene is TRBV7-2, the J gene TRBJ1-5; possibly TRBD1 for D (6 bases). This CDR3 reads CASSPDRNGVEPQHF. DNA for the CDR3: TGTGCCAGCAGCCCCGACAGGAATGGCGTGGAGCCCCAGCATTTT.